The text below deals with one T cell receptor (beta chain). This sample is part of a study of blood T cell repertoires in COVID-19. Study overall: Specimens from acute and convalescent COVID-19 originated in the United States, Italy and Spain. Sources were T cells, B-cell-depleted T cells, or PBMCs; the material itself was cDNA or gDNA.

Sequencing used immunoSEQ multiplex PCR; TCRdb keeps in-frame clones, though not all of them. The profile shows tens of thousands of clones, about nine tenths of them singletons. Trimming shortened V by 10 bases and J by 4 bases, and 16 bases separated the two germline ends. This CDR3 region has 13 residues. Germline loops: CDR1 SGHTA, CDR2 FQGNSA. During active infection, Seattle patients enrolled and were then monitored through disease. This clonotype originated in a woman aged 55-70 years with COVID-19, enrolled during active disease. Specimen: peripheral blood. The chain joins TRBV7-2 to TRBJ1-2; D may be TRBD1 (5 bases). CDR3 DNA sequence: TGTGCCACCTCCGGGGGGGGAATCTATGGCTACACCTTC. This translates into CATSGGGIYGYTF.